This T cell receptor beta chain originates from a study of cytomegalovirus exposure and HLA in healthy donors. CDR3 length: 14 residues. V lost 4 bases to trimming and J lost 6 bases, with 13 bases between them. Germline V gene lookup returns CDR1 ENHRY and CDR2 SYGVKD. The PCR made use of 60 Vbeta and 13 Jbeta primers. Clones were read by immunoSEQ multiplex PCR, and TCRdb kept only the in-frame ones, dropping some. The sample includes 150,000 or so clones, 70% to 85% seen only once; the top ten take 6.6%. The chain recombines TRBV10-3 with TRBJ1-5, with D unresolved. The sample comprised PBMCs. This clonotype was obtained from a woman between 45 and 65 years old in good health and CMV-seropositive. The CDR3: CAISAGVEGQPQHF. Here the CDR3 DNA reads TGTGCCATCAGTGCTGGAGTAGAGGGTCAGCCCCAGCATTTT.